The 26 T cell receptor beta chains below come from one sample, sequenced in a study of T cell responses to AZD1222 COVID-19 vaccine. Data came from immunoSEQ multiplex PCR; TCRdb stores just in-frame clones and leaves some out. The sample lists 95,000 to 110,000 clones; 87% were seen once. The sample consisted of peripheral blood, taken 28 days after the second AZD1222 dose. The source of these receptors is an adult who received the AZD1222 COVID-19 vaccine.

V gene TRBV13 combines with J gene TRBJ2-7, with TRBD1 identical over 10 bases. The CDR3 is 15 residues long. V lost 4 bases and J lost 0; bases outside the gene matches: 3. From germline, CDR1 is PRHDT and CDR2 FYEKMQ (reference sequence). CDR3 amino acids: CASSSGQGRSYEQYF. CDR3 in DNA: TGTGCCAGCAGCTCGGGACAGGGGCGCTCCTACGAGCAGTACTTC. The variable domain in full, with the rest retrieved from reference TRBV13 and TRBJ2-7, is AAGVIQSPRHLIKEKRETATLKCYPIPRHDTVYWYQQGPGQDPQFLISFYEKMQSDKGSIPDRFSAQQFSDYHSELNMSSLELGDSALYFCASSSGQGRSYEQYFGPGTRLTVT.

This clone was counted once. The V call is TRBV9, the J call TRBJ2-5; 7 bases fit TRBD2. The V segment lost 0 bases and the J segment 0 bases; nucleotides outside the gene matches: 8. The CDR3 has 17 residues. CDR1 is SGDLS and CDR2 is YYNGEE in the germline V gene. CDR3 protein: CASSVANGRENQETQYF. The CDR3, as DNA: TGTGCCAGCAGCGTAGCCAATGGGCGGGAGAACCAAGAGACCCAGTACTTC. The full variable domain, in which reference TRBV9 and TRBJ2-5 provide the parts outside the CDR3, is DSGVTQTPKHLITATGQRVTLRCSPRSGDLSVYWYQQSLDQGLQFLIQYYNGEERAKGNILERFSAQQFPDLHSELNLSSLELGDSALYFCASSVANGRENQETQYFGPGTRLLVL.

V and J are TRBV4-1 and TRBJ1-2, with 7 positions matching TRBD1. Unmatched junction bases numbered 12, after V lost 4 bases and J lost 4 bases. The germline V gene encodes CDR1 MGHRA and CDR2 YSYEKL. This CDR3 comprises 16 residues. This CDR3 reads CASSPGTASNSYGYTF. CDR3 nucleotide sequence: TGCGCCAGCAGCCCCGGGACAGCCTCTAACAGCTATGGCTACACCTTC.

This clone was observed a single time. V usage is TRBV5-1 and J usage is TRBJ1-1; D uncertain. V lost 4 bases and J 4 bases, leaving 14 bases between the germline ends. The CDR3 has 14 amino acids. Germline V CDR1 and CDR2: SGHRS, YFSETQ. CDR3 loop: CASSPVRASTEAFF. For the CDR3, the DNA is TGCGCCAGCAGCCCAGTGAGGGCGTCCACTGAAGCTTTCTTT. Full variable domain (outside the CDR3, taken from reference TRBV5-1 and TRBJ1-1): KAGVTQTPRYLIKTRGQQVTLSCSPISGHRSVSWYQQTPGQGLQFLFEYFSETQRNKGNFPGRFSGRQFSNSRSEMNVSTLELGDSALYLCASSPVRASTEAFFGQGTRLTVV.

The V and J genes are TRBV6-1 and TRBJ1-1; 7 nucleotides agree with TRBD1. The CDR3 is made up of 15 amino acids. V lost 0 bases to trimming and J lost 2 bases; unmatched junction nucleotides: 3. Germline CDR1 reads MNHNS; CDR2 reads SASEGT. The CDR3 DNA reads TGTGCCAGCAGTGAAGCGGGGACAGCTAACACTGAAGCTTTCTTT. The encoded protein is CASSEAGTANTEAFF.

The V and J genes are TRBV28 and TRBJ1-2, with a weak D call TRBD1 (5 bases). CDR3 length: 12 residues. Trimming removed 4 bases from V and 5 bases from J, with 8 bases in between. Germline loops: CDR1 MDHEN, CDR2 SYDVKM. The CDR3 DNA is TGTGCCAGCAGTTACCGGGGGTATGGCTACACCTTC. This translates into CASSYRGYGYTF.

This chain uses TRBV4-1 with TRBJ2-1; TRBD2 might be the D (5 bases). Trimming removed 0 bases from V and 12 bases from J, with 12 bases in between. Germline V gene lookup returns CDR1 MGHRA and CDR2 YSYEKL. This CDR3 spans 13 amino acids. In DNA form, the CDR3 reads TGCGCCAGCAGCCAAGATCCCGGGATAGTGCAGTTCTTC. Translating gives CASSQDPGIVQFF.

V is TRBV28 and J is TRBJ2-3; possibly TRBD1 or TRBD2 for D (5 bases each). V was shortened by 7 bases and J by 0 bases, with 14 bases between the two germline ends. Germline values: CDR1 MDHEN, CDR2 SYDVKM. CDR3 length: 15 amino acids. The CDR3 DNA sequence: TGTGCCAGCATTAGCGACAGATACAGCACAGATACGCAGTATTTT. This sequence encodes CASISDRYSTDTQYF.

V usage is TRBV5-1 and J usage is TRBJ2-1; 10 nucleotides agree with TRBD2. Germline loops: CDR1 SGHRS, CDR2 YFSETQ. The CDR3 has 17 amino acids. The trim removed 0 bases at V and 4 bases at J, leaving 7 bases unmatched. CDR3 sequence reads: CASSLAPLAGVYNEQFF. In DNA, the CDR3 is TGCGCCAGCAGCTTGGCCCCTCTAGCGGGGGTATACAATGAGCAGTTCTTC.

This clone was recorded once. The genes are TRBV12-3 or TRBV12-4 and TRBJ2-1; D is unresolved. V dropped 5 bases and J dropped 9 bases, with 8 bases sitting between them. The CDR3 sequence is 11 residues long. The CDR3 DNA sequence: TGTGCCAGCAGTATGACGGGTGAGCAGTTCTTC. Translating it yields CASSMTGEQFF.

The chain joins TRBV4-2 to TRBJ1-2; 8 bases are shared with TRBD1. The CDR3 consists of 17 residues. CDR1 is LGHNA and CDR2 is YNFKEQ in the germline V gene. Losses at the gene ends were 0 bases for V and 2 bases for J; bases not matched to a gene: 8. This CDR3 reads CASSQDPGGVLNYGYTF. Written as DNA, the CDR3 is TGTGCCAGCAGCCAAGATCCAGGGGGCGTATTAAACTATGGCTACACCTTC.

J is TRBJ1-4 and V is TRBV30, with 8 nucleotides matching TRBD1. The CDR3 length is 13 residues. The ends lost 4 bases at V and 7 bases at J; junction bases unmatched: 5. CDR1 GTSNPN and CDR2 SVGIG come from the germline V gene (reference sequence). The CDR3 here is CAWTGQGGEKLFF. The CDR3 nucleotides are TGTGCCTGGACAGGACAGGGCGGTGAAAAACTGTTTTTT.

The chain combines TRBV28 with TRBJ2-7; the match to TRBD1 covers 8 bases. Germline CDR1 reads MDHEN; CDR2 reads SYDVKM. V trimming: 5 bases; J trimming: 1 base; junction bases outside the gene matches: 7. The CDR3 is made up of 15 amino acids. CDR3 in DNA: TGTGCCAGCAGTCCCCAGACAGGGGAGTCCTACGAGCAGTACTTC. This codes for CASSPQTGESYEQYF.

V usage is TRBV19 and J usage is TRBJ2-5, with TRBD2 as a possible D gene (7 bases). V lost 3 bases and J 5 bases, leaving 10 bases between the germline ends. The CDR3 loop spans 13 amino acids. CDR1 LNHDA and CDR2 SQIVND come from the germline V gene (reference sequence). CDR3 in amino acids: CASSMGGLETQYF. In DNA, the CDR3 is TGTGCCAGTAGTATGGGGGGGCTTGAGACCCAGTACTTC. The whole variable domain, filled in from reference TRBV19 and TRBJ2-5, reads DGGITQSPKYLFRKEGQNVTLSCEQNLNHDAMYWYRQDPGQGLRLIYYSQIVNDFQKGDIAEGYSVSREKKESFPLTVTSAQKNPTAFYLCASSMGGLETQYFGPGTRLLVL.

V gene TRBV5-1 combines with J gene TRBJ2-7; a weak D match, TRBD1 (6 bases). V was trimmed by 4 bases and J by 4 bases, leaving 15 bases between them. CDR3 length: 14 residues. The germline V gene has CDR1 SGHRS and CDR2 YFSETQ. CDR3 in DNA: TGCGCCAGCAGCCAGGACTGGGGGCCTTACGAGCAGTACTTC. Translated: CASSQDWGPYEQYF.

The chain uses TRBV4-2 and TRBJ1-1, with TRBD1 matching over 9 bases. The CDR3 is 16 residues long. V gave up 1 base and J gave up 4 bases; unmatched junction bases: 7. The germline gives CDR1 LGHNA, CDR2 YNFKEQ. CDR3 residues: CASSQGTGAWGTEAFF. Written as DNA, the CDR3 is TGTGCCAGCAGCCAAGGGACAGGGGCCTGGGGCACTGAAGCTTTCTTT.

V is TRBV29-1 and J is TRBJ1-1; D possibly corresponds to TRBD1 (5 bases). Trimming pared 0 bases from V and 1 base from J, leaving 9 bases between. The CDR3 spans 14 residues. The germline V gene encodes CDR1 SQVTM and CDR2 ANQGSEA. The CDR3 is CSVEETAGNTEAFF. For the CDR3, the DNA is TGCAGCGTTGAAGAGACAGCCGGGAACACTGAAGCTTTCTTT. The whole variable domain, filled in from reference TRBV29-1 and TRBJ1-1, reads SAVISQKPSRDICQRGTSLTIQCQVDSQVTMMFWYRQQPGQSLTLIATANQGSEATYESGFVIDKFPISRPNLTFSTLTVSNMSPEDSSIYLCSVEETAGNTEAFFGQGTRLTVV.

The chain employs TRBV19 and TRBJ1-2; D might be TRBD1 (5 bases). Trimming removed 6 bases from V and 4 bases from J, with 15 bases in between. In germline, CDR1 is LNHDA, CDR2 SQIVND (reference sequence). CDR3 length: 14 amino acids. The CDR3 nucleotides read TGTGCCAGTAGCCCCGGCGGGGGAGGCTATGGCTACACCTTC. The encoded protein is CASSPGGGGYGYTF.

V and J are TRBV19 and TRBJ2-7, with D possibly matching TRBD2 (6 bases). Germline assignment: CDR1 LNHDA and CDR2 SQIVND (reference sequence). Trimming pared 5 bases from V and 2 bases from J, leaving 13 bases between. The CDR3 covers 14 residues. This CDR3 is CASSPARGTYEQYF. The CDR3 DNA reads as TGTGCCAGTAGTCCGGCCCGGGGGACCTACGAGCAGTACTTC. The whole variable domain, filled in from reference TRBV19 and TRBJ2-7, reads DGGITQSPKYLFRKEGQNVTLSCEQNLNHDAMYWYRQDPGQGLRLIYYSQIVNDFQKGDIAEGYSVSREKKESFPLTVTSAQKNPTAFYLCASSPARGTYEQYFGPGTRLTVT.

The chain combines TRBV11-1 with TRBJ1-2, with 9 bases aligning to TRBD1. This CDR3 region has 16 residues. The germline CDR1 and CDR2 sequences are SGHAT and FQDESV (reference sequence). Trimming removed 3 bases from V and 5 bases from J; junction bases left unmatched: 10. The CDR3 reads CASSLGTGGELYGYTF. Here the CDR3 DNA reads TGTGCCAGCAGCTTGGGCACAGGGGGCGAACTGTATGGCTACACCTTC.

Notes on this clone: One junction end disagrees with the germline gene, perhaps due to a read error. The chain carries TRBV28 and TRBJ1-1; the D gene is possibly TRBD1 (5 bases). In germline, CDR1 is MDHEN, CDR2 SYDVKM. CDR3 length: 12 amino acids. The CDR3 coding sequence is TGTGCCAGCGCCCTTAGGGGTAACCCCGTCCTCTTT. It specifies CASALRGNPVLF.

CDR3 region: CSVAPRGLTQETQYF. For the CDR3, the DNA is TGCAGCGTTGCCCCCCGGGGACTGACCCAAGAGACCCAGTACTTC. V usage is TRBV29-1 and J usage is TRBJ2-5, with a possible D match to TRBD2 (6 bases). The CDR3 contains 15 residues. V was cut by 4 bases and J by 1 base, with 16 bases left in between. Looked up from germline, CDR1 is SQVTM and CDR2 is ANQGSEA.

This chain uses TRBV6-4 with TRBJ2-3; 10 nucleotides line up with TRBD1. Germline CDR1 is MRHNA and CDR2 is SNTAGT. The ends lost 4 bases at V and 2 bases at J; junction bases unmatched: 12. The CDR3 contains 18 residues. CDR3 sequence: CASSALGPGTGVTDTQYF. The DNA for the CDR3 is TGTGCCAGCAGTGCCCTCGGACCCGGGACAGGGGTCACAGATACGCAGTATTTT.

In its sample, this clone was seen a few times. The genes are TRBV6-2 or TRBV6-3 and TRBJ1-2; D call uncertain. The CDR3 totals 13 residues. Trimming cost V 6 bases and J 4 bases, with 12 bases left between them. Germline V gene data show CDR1 as MNHEY and CDR2 as SVGEGT. For the CDR3, the DNA is TGTGCCAGCAGCGTAAGGCGTGTCTATGGCTACACCTTC. Translated, it gives CASSVRRVYGYTF.

This chain connects TRBV19 to TRBJ2-7; TRBD2 might be the D (5 bases). CDR1 is LNHDA, CDR2 SQIVND, per germline (reference sequence). CDR3 size: 13 residues. V lost 5 bases and J lost 1, with 9 bases in between. The CDR3 here is CASSPRDSYEQYF. The CDR3 coding sequence is TGTGCCAGTAGTCCTCGGGATTCCTACGAGCAGTACTTC. Full variable domain (outside the CDR3, taken from reference TRBV19 and TRBJ2-7): DGGITQSPKYLFRKEGQNVTLSCEQNLNHDAMYWYRQDPGQGLRLIYYSQIVNDFQKGDIAEGYSVSREKKESFPLTVTSAQKNPTAFYLCASSPRDSYEQYFGPGTRLTVT.

This sequence joins TRBV28 and TRBJ1-6; no firm D call. Germline V lookup: CDR1 MDHEN, CDR2 SYDVKM. The CDR3 consists of 14 residues. Trimming took off 5 bases at V and 0 bases at J, with 5 bases between the two ends. The CDR3 nucleotides are TGTGCCAGCAGTCCCGACTCCTATAATTCACCCCTCCACTTT. Translation gives CASSPDSYNSPLHF.